One TCR beta chain is described in this entry. This clonotype was picked up a small number of times. The target of this receptor is not known. No much larger clone exists at a distance of one base, and base qualities are not known. Library preparation employed 5' RACE. The sequencer listed for this sample is Illumina Genome Analyzer IIx. To prepare the RNA-based TCR cDNA libraries, a previously described protocol was followed, with several modifications. To prevent cross-contamination, sample-specific barcodes were added to both ends of each TCR cDNA library during cDNA synthesis and amplification. Turning to the authors' computational methods: Each individual had between about 85,000 and nearly 550,000 identified clonotypes, and each library contained about 2 to 4 million CDR3-containing reads. Reads with improper barcode index combinations were discarded, after which clonesets were built for each library with the MiTCR software. While assembling CDR3 clonotypes, MiTCR corrected PCR and sequencing errors and either filtered or rescued low-quality reads. Artificial out-of-frame clonotypes were removed by being mapped to in-frame sequences, with one indel in the CDR3 allowed. V and J gene usage similarity between donors was measured as Jensen-Shannon divergence divided by mean entropy. TCRdb ran its own pipeline on the public reads, namely fastp trimming at Q25 and MiXCR clone calling, and kept in-frame beta chains. All rows with the same CDR3 protein become a single entry with the most common DNA and genes. TCRdb's processing, not the authors', yielded these V and J calls. Across this sample there are 400,000 or so distinct CDR3 sequences, with around 30% seen only once. Roughly 5.5% of the sample is taken by the ten largest.

This sample is drawn from a study of identical twins' blood T cells (dated by TCRdb to about 2013). About the investigation overall: Roughly 50 million Illumina reads were obtained across roughly twelve libraries, of which six were alpha-chain libraries and six were beta-chain libraries. To assess how genetics influences repertoire formation, the study used next-generation sequencing to compare the TCR alpha and beta chain repertoires of three pairs of monozygous twins. Overall study results and their limits: Twin pairs were reported to be markedly more alike in V gene usage than unrelated donors were, even when looking at non-selected out-of-frame TCRbeta clonotypes. Among the most abundant TCRbeta clonotypes, each donor shared more CDR3 sequences with her twin than with unrelated donors. Environmental influences could not be excluded as an explanation for twin similarity, since twins were reared together. The study stated that the proposed role of the TCRalpha J segment in MHC recognition during thymic selection needs to be validated by independent studies. The number of CDR3 clonotypes shared between two donors was mainly determined by the product of the cloneset sizes of the two donors, and no clear deviation from this trend was shown by twins.

The donors were six healthy women who made up three monozygous twin pairs. Each of the three twin pairs had been raised together, and the twins in each pair were thought likely to have encountered the same infectious agents and vaccines. TCR cDNA libraries were prepared from RNA that had been isolated from peripheral blood mononuclear cells. From its cysteine to its phenylalanine, the CDR3 spans 15 amino acids. This entry keeps only the CDR3 DNA: 45 bases, framed from base 1. CDR1 and CDR2 are drawn from the germline V gene (reference sequence): DFQATT, SNEGSKA. V is reduced by 0 bases and J by 9 bases, leaving a spacing of 15 bases between them.

This receptor was obtained from a woman between 18 and 50 years old in good health. The source material was PBMCs. The chain is assembled from TRBV20-1 and TRBJ1-6; the D gene is not confidently resolved. The DNA sequence reads TGCAGTGCTAGAGAGGGGAGACCCTTATCTTCACCCCTCCACTTT. Translated, it reads CSAREGRPLSSPLHF.